A single sample gave rise to the 9 T cell receptor beta chains below, sequenced in a study of T cell repertoires in cytomegalovirus infection. TCRdb used MiXCR to reprocess the reads, holding one entry per CDR3 protein. The sample yields about 100,000 distinct CDR3 sequences, about 17% seen once. The sample comprised PBMCs. The receptors were gathered from a human donor in good health (CMV status not recorded). Some clones in this sample may be carry-over from other donors' samples.

This clonotype has at least ten counts. The CDR3 loop reads CASSGRQGSDTQYF. The CDR3 DNA is TGCGCCAGCAGCGGGCGACAGGGGAGCGATACGCAGTATTTT. The genes are TRBV5-1 and TRBJ2-3, with 8 bases fitting TRBD1. J was trimmed by 6 bases and V by 4 bases; bases with no gene match: 7. Germline V lookup: CDR1 SGHRS, CDR2 YFSETQ. This CDR3 region has 14 residues.

This clonotype came up a few times. The chain couples TRBV2 to TRBJ2-1; possibly TRBD2 for D (6 bases). CDR1 and CDR2 (germline): SNHLY, FYNNEI. The CDR3 contains 15 residues. V was cut by 0 bases and J by 12 bases, with 18 bases left in between. The CDR3 DNA reads as TGTGCCAGCAGTGAAGCGGGGGGAAGAGCGAGAGGGCAGTTCTTC. The encoded protein is CASSEAGGRARGQFF.

The chain employs TRBV19 and TRBJ1-1; tentative D call: TRBD1 (5 bases). Germline lookup yields CDR1 LNHDA and CDR2 SQIVND (reference sequence). Trimming took off 3 bases at V and 1 base at J, with 9 bases between the two ends. CDR3 length equals 14 residues. CDR3: CASSMGTENTEAFF. CDR3 DNA: TGTGCCAGTAGTATGGGGACGGAGAACACTGAAGCTTTCTTT.

This clonotype was recorded many times. V gene TRBV7-2 combines with J gene TRBJ1-2; 7 positions match TRBD1. CDR1 is SGHTA, CDR2 FQGNSA, per germline. V was clipped by 3 bases and J by 4 bases; unmatched bases: 2. The CDR3 is made up of 13 amino acids. CDR3 DNA: TGTGCCAGCAGCTTGGGACAGAGCTATGGCTACACCTTC. Translated, it gives CASSLGQSYGYTF. Using reference TRBV7-2 and TRBJ1-2 for the parts outside the CDR3, the full variable domain is GAGVSQSPSNKVTEKGKDVELRCDPISGHTALYWYRQSLGQGLEFLIYFQGNSAPDKSGLPSDRFSAERTGGSVSTLTIQRTQQEDSAVYLCASSLGQSYGYTFGSGTRLTVV.

Note on this clonotype: This sequence may be a read error, since a much larger clone differs from it by one base. The V gene is TRBV12-3 or TRBV12-4, the J gene TRBJ2-1; 7 positions agree with TRBD1. The junction had 12 bases not matched to a gene; V was cut back by 6 bases and J by 7 bases. The CDR3 consists of 15 residues. CDR3 DNA sequence: TGTGCCAGCAGCTGGGGACAGTTCAAGCGGAATGAGCAGTTCTTC. This gives the protein CASSWGQFKRNEQFF.

This clonotype occurred a few times. The chain employs TRBV18 and TRBJ1-1; D is undetermined. The length of the CDR3 is 14 residues. Germline values: CDR1 KGHSH, CDR2 LQKENI. The germline V and J ends were trimmed by 6 bases and 0 bases, with 11 bases remaining between them. The chain's CDR3 is CASSPDAMNTEAFF. Written as DNA, the CDR3 is TGTGCCAGCTCGCCCGACGCGATGAACACTGAAGCTTTCTTT.

This clonotype was seen more than once but under ten times. V usage is TRBV11-2 and J usage is TRBJ2-1; 8 bases match TRBD2. The CDR3 spans 15 residues. The V segment lost 4 bases and the J segment 4 bases; nucleotides outside the gene matches: 6. Germline V CDR1 and CDR2: SGHAT, FQNNGV. The CDR3, as DNA: TGTGCCAGCAGCTATGCCGGGGGGGCTTACAATGAGCAGTTCTTC. Protein: CASSYAGGAYNEQFF.

This clonotype came up many times. V usage is TRBV20-1 and J usage is TRBJ2-7, with TRBD2 as a possible D gene (6 bases). The CDR3 covers 15 residues. Trimming took off 5 bases at V and 2 bases at J, with 19 bases between the two ends. Germline CDR1 and CDR2: DFQATT and SNEGSKA (reference sequence). CDR3 protein: CSARATGGRAYEQYF. CDR3 in DNA: TGCAGTGCTCGTGCAACCGGAGGGCGCGCCTACGAGCAGTACTTC.

As to this clonotype: It may be a read error: a sequence one base away is much more abundant. The V and J genes are TRBV28 and TRBJ2-3; either TRBD1 or TRBD2 may fit D (5 bases each). The CDR3 extends over 15 amino acids. Germline CDR1 MDHEN, CDR2 SYDVKM. The V end lost 5 bases, the J end lost 6 bases, and 18 bases lay between the germline ends. The CDR3 nucleotides are TGTGCCAGCAGTCAGACTCGCACCCGGGGCGATACGCAGTATTTT. This translates into CASSQTRTRGDTQYF. Full variable domain (outside the CDR3, taken from reference TRBV28 and TRBJ2-3): DVKVTQSSRYLVKRTGEKVFLECVQDMDHENMFWYRQDPGLGLRLIYFSYDVKMKEKGDIPEGYSVSREKKERFSLILESASTNQTSMYLCASSQTRTRGDTQYFGPGTRLTVL.